These 30 T cell receptor beta chains came from one sample sequenced in a study of PD-1 blockade in classical Hodgkin lymphoma. Every one of the patients relapsed after autologous stem cell transplantation (brentuximab vedotin exposure was variable). TCRdb keeps only in-frame clones here, not all; method: immunoSEQ multiplex PCR. The table has about 97,000 clones, roughly 84% seen once. Specimen: peripheral blood mononuclear cells (PBMCs), collected at baseline. Receptors originate from a human donor with classical Hodgkin lymphoma.

This clone came up a few times. The chain carries TRBV19 and TRBJ2-7; 7 nucleotides align to TRBD1. Germline V gene sequence: CDR1 LNHDA, CDR2 SQIVND (reference sequence). Unmatched junction bases numbered 13, after V lost 5 bases and J lost 9 bases. The CDR3 length is 14 residues. The CDR3 loop is CASSESRDSSGQYF. CDR3 in DNA: TGTGCCAGTAGTGAGAGCCGGGACAGCTCTGGGCAGTACTTC.

This chain joins TRBV5-1 and TRBJ2-7; 9 bases fit TRBD1. The germline CDR1 and CDR2 sequences are SGHRS and YFSETQ. The CDR3 sequence is 13 residues long. V gave up 7 bases and J gave up 1 base; unmatched junction bases: 3. The CDR3 here is CASGTGSSYEQYF. CDR3 sequence (DNA): TGCGCCAGCGGGACAGGGTCTTCCTACGAGCAGTACTTC. The whole variable domain, remainder taken from reference TRBV5-1 and TRBJ2-7, is KAGVTQTPRYLIKTRGQQVTLSCSPISGHRSVSWYQQTPGQGLQFLFEYFSETQRNKGNFPGRFSGRQFSNSRSEMNVSTLELGDSALYLCASGTGSSYEQYFGPGTRLTVT.

This sequence joins TRBV5-1 and TRBJ1-3; D not resolved. Trimming left V 4 bases short and J 8 bases short, with 19 bases between. Germline V gene data show CDR1 as SGHRS and CDR2 as YFSETQ. This CDR3 has 15 residues. CDR3 region: CASSISLSQTDTIYF. The CDR3 bases are TGCGCCAGCAGCATAAGCCTCTCCCAGACGGACACCATATATTTT.

The chain uses TRBV6-6 and TRBJ2-3; D is ambiguous. V lost 7 bases to trimming and J lost 3 bases, with 14 bases between them. Looked up from germline, CDR1 is MNHNY and CDR2 is SVGAGI (reference sequence). The CDR3 is 14 residues long. CDR3: CASTKLKNTDTQYF. The CDR3 nucleotides are TGTGCCAGCACCAAACTCAAGAATACAGATACGCAGTATTTT.

This clone has more than one count but fewer than ten. The rearrangement links TRBV5-1 to TRBJ2-1; TRBD2 agrees at 11 bases. V was pared by 4 bases and J by 7 bases, with 16 bases of the junction left unmatched. Germline assignment: CDR1 SGHRS and CDR2 YFSETQ. CDR3 length: 18 amino acids. In DNA, the CDR3 is TGCGCCAGCAGCGATTCGTTAGCGGGAGGGGCCCTGGGGAATGAGCAGTTCTTC. It translates to CASSDSLAGGALGNEQFF.

The gene calls are TRBV6-1 and TRBJ2-7, with D tentatively TRBD1 (5 bases). CDR1 is MNHNS and CDR2 is SASEGT in the germline V gene. The CDR3 is 14 amino acids. V was pared by 7 bases and J by 4 bases, with 17 bases between. The CDR3 protein is CASNRQGRSYEQYF. The CDR3 DNA sequence: TGTGCCAGCAATCGTCAGGGTCGTTCTTACGAGCAGTACTTC.

This chain connects TRBV27 to TRBJ2-7, with 15 bases lining up with TRBD2. J was trimmed by 7 bases and V by 2 bases; bases with no gene match: 9. Germline lookup yields CDR1 MNHEY and CDR2 SMNVEV (reference sequence). The CDR3 spans 17 residues. The CDR3 reads CASSLPGLAGGPREQYF. CDR3 in DNA: TGTGCCAGCAGTTTACCTGGACTAGCGGGAGGGCCTAGGGAGCAGTACTTC.

The chain is built from TRBV15 and TRBJ2-1; TRBD1 aligns across 7 bases. The CDR3 is 17 amino acids. Germline loops: CDR1 LNHNV, CDR2 YYDKDF (reference sequence). V was pared by 0 bases and J by 6 bases, with 11 bases of the junction left unmatched. This CDR3 reads CATSRDLAPDRSNEQFF. As DNA, the CDR3 is TGTGCCACCAGCAGAGATCTTGCCCCGGACAGGAGCAATGAGCAGTTCTTC.

In its sample, this clone was seen many times. The chain employs TRBV7-7 and TRBJ2-2; no definite D call. Germline values: CDR1 SSHAT, CDR2 FNYEAQ (reference sequence). The CDR3 is 13 amino acids. The V gene lost 8 bases and the J gene lost 0 bases, with 7 bases spanning the gap. The CDR3 nucleotides are TGTGCCAGCCGGGCGTCGAACACCGGGGAGCTGTTTTTT. It is translated as CASRASNTGELFF. The full variable domain, its missing parts supplied by reference TRBV7-7 and TRBJ2-2, is GAGVSQSPRYKVTKRGQDVTLRCDPISSHATLYWYQQALGQGPEFLTYFNYEAQPDKSGLPSDRFSAERPEGSISTLTIQRTEQRDSAMYRCASRASNTGELFFGEGSRLTVL.

V usage is TRBV5-1 and J usage is TRBJ1-2; D gene ambiguous. The CDR3 is made up of 17 amino acids. CDR1 SGHRS and CDR2 YFSETQ come from the germline V gene. Trimming cost V 0 bases and J 0 bases, with 15 bases left between them. The DNA for the CDR3 is TGCGCCAGCAGCTTGGTTCGGGCATCGGTGGCTAACTATGGCTACACCTTC. Its protein product is CASSLVRASVANYGYTF.

The chain recombines TRBV5-1 with TRBJ2-3, with 7 bases fitting TRBD1. The V and J ends lost 4 bases and 2 bases, in that order; junction bases with no gene match: 7. CDR1 is SGHRS and CDR2 is YFSETQ in the germline V gene. The CDR3 spans 15 residues. The CDR3 DNA is TGCGCCAGCAGCCCACAGACAGGGTTCACAGATACGCAGTATTTT. It yields the protein CASSPQTGFTDTQYF.

The V gene is TRBV9, the J gene TRBJ2-1; D is perhaps TRBD2 (5 bases). The CDR3 has 12 residues. Between the trimmed V and J ends, which lost 0 bases and 7 bases, there was a span of 5 bases. The germline V gene has CDR1 SGDLS and CDR2 YYNGEE. In DNA form, the CDR3 reads TGTGCCAGCAGCGTAGCGGGAAATGAGCAGTTCTTC. It yields the protein CASSVAGNEQFF.

This clone was detected only a few times. This rearrangement joins TRBV30 to TRBJ1-5; D unclear. The length of the CDR3 is 13 residues. Per the germline V gene, CDR1 is GTSNPN and CDR2 is SVGIG (reference sequence). Trimming stripped 0 bases from V and 6 bases from J, with 9 bases between. CDR3 sequence reads: CAWSVREGQPQHF. DNA of the CDR3: TGTGCCTGGAGTGTACGAGAGGGTCAGCCCCAGCATTTT. Looking up the rest from reference TRBV30 and TRBJ1-5 gives the full variable domain: SQTIHQWPATLVQPVGSPLSLECTVEGTSNPNLYWYRQAAGRGLQLLFYSVGIGQISSEVPQNLSASRPQDRQFILSSKKLLLSDSGFYLCAWSVREGQPQHFGDGTRLSIL.

The V call is TRBV5-4, the J call TRBJ2-2; D is uncertain. V was pared by 4 bases and J by 0 bases, with 7 bases between. This CDR3 region has 14 residues. The germline gives CDR1 SGHNT, CDR2 YYREEE (reference sequence). Written as DNA, the CDR3 is TGTGCCAGCAGCGCGGCTGCGAACACCGGGGAGCTGTTTTTT. It yields the protein CASSAAANTGELFF. Supplemented by reference TRBV5-4 and TRBJ2-2, the full variable domain reads ETGVTQSPTHLIKTRGQQVTLRCSSQSGHNTVSWYQQALGQGPQFIFQYYREEENGRGNFPPRFSGLQFPNYSSELNVNALELDDSALYLCASSAAANTGELFFGEGSRLTVL.

The gene calls are TRBV4-2 and TRBJ2-7; 9 bases match TRBD2. J gave up 4 bases and V 5 bases, and 15 bases lay outside the gene matches. The CDR3 loop spans 17 amino acids. Looked up from germline, CDR1 is LGHNA and CDR2 is YNFKEQ. CDR3 sequence reads: CASSTGDASGNTYEQYF. Written as DNA, the CDR3 is TGTGCCAGCAGCACGGGGGACGCTAGCGGGAATACTTACGAGCAGTACTTC.

This sequence joins TRBV7-2 and TRBJ1-1; D not resolved. Trimming took off 2 bases at V and 2 bases at J, with 9 bases between the two ends. The germline V gene encodes CDR1 SGHTA and CDR2 FQGNSA. The CDR3 totals 14 residues. For the CDR3, the DNA is TGTGCCAGCAGCTTACGGCAGGCCAACACTGAAGCTTTCTTT. Translating it yields CASSLRQANTEAFF.

This rearrangement joins TRBV28 to TRBJ2-2, with D tentatively TRBD1 (6 bases). Trimming removed 1 base from V and 5 bases from J, with 11 bases in between. Germline V gives CDR1 MDHEN, CDR2 SYDVKM. The CDR3 runs 15 residues. The CDR3 nucleotides are TGTGCCAGCAGTTTATTTCGCCAGGGGACCGGGGAGCTGTTTTTT. Encoded protein: CASSLFRQGTGELFF.

The V and J genes are TRBV6-6 and TRBJ2-3; D gene uncertain. The germline V gene encodes CDR1 MNHNY and CDR2 SVGAGI (reference sequence). V was cut by 7 bases and J by 6 bases, with 14 bases left in between. This CDR3 has 13 amino acids. The DNA of the CDR3 is TGTGCCAGCAACCCAAGGCCTGTTGATACGCAGTATTTT. This encodes CASNPRPVDTQYF.

This clone showed up just once. The gene calls are TRBV27 and TRBJ2-3; 8 bases are shared with TRBD2. CDR1 and CDR2 from the germline V gene are MNHEY and SMNVEV (reference sequence). The CDR3 consists of 13 residues. With V trimmed by 2 bases and J by 6 bases, 1 base remained unmatched. This CDR3 reads CASSLPSGDTQYF. The CDR3, as DNA: TGTGCCAGCAGTTTACCTAGCGGGGATACGCAGTATTTT.

This chain links TRBV7-2 with TRBJ2-1, with no clear D. The V and J ends lost 3 bases and 5 bases respectively, with 14 bases between them. Germline V CDR1 and CDR2: SGHTA, FQGNSA. The CDR3 contains 15 residues. DNA for the CDR3: TGTGCCAGCAGCTTGGCCCATTTGCGGAACAATGAGCAGTTCTTC. Residues: CASSLAHLRNNEQFF.

The V call is TRBV6-1, the J call TRBJ2-7; 10 nucleotides align to TRBD1. The CDR3 length is 11 residues. V trimming: 8 bases; J trimming: 6 bases; junction bases outside the gene matches: 1. The V gene's germline CDR1 is MNHNS and CDR2 SASEGT. CDR3 loop: CASRTGGEQYF. The CDR3 DNA sequence: TGTGCCAGCCGGACAGGGGGCGAGCAGTACTTC.

The V gene is TRBV7-2, the J gene TRBJ1-3; D might be TRBD1 (6 bases). Germline CDR1 reads SGHTA; CDR2 reads FQGNSA. The V end lost 5 bases, the J end lost 8 bases, and 7 bases lay between the germline ends. The CDR3 length is 11 residues. The CDR3 DNA reads as TGTGCCAGCAGCCGGGGGCACACCATATATTTT. Residues: CASSRGHTIYF.

The V call is TRBV6-1, the J call TRBJ2-7, with D tentatively TRBD1 (5 bases). Trimming left V 1 base short and J 0 bases short, with 13 bases between. The CDR3 spans 16 residues. Germline CDR1 is MNHNS and CDR2 is SASEGT. Written as DNA, the CDR3 is TGTGCCAGCAGTGAAGGTCGAAGGGGCCTCTCCTACGAGCAGTACTTC. Translation: CASSEGRRGLSYEQYF.

The CDR3 DNA follows: TGTGCCAGCAGTATGGACAGGGTTGGCAGCAATCAGCCCCAGCATTTT. Encoded protein: CASSMDRVGSNQPQHF. V is TRBV6-6 and J is TRBJ1-5; 8 bases match TRBD1. The CDR3 runs 16 residues. V lost 5 bases and J lost 1; bases outside the gene matches: 7. Germline V gene lookup returns CDR1 MNHNY and CDR2 SVGAGI (reference sequence).

This chain connects TRBV27 to TRBJ1-2; D gene uncertain. Trimming pared 4 bases from V and 3 bases from J, leaving 12 bases between. This CDR3 comprises 14 residues. The germline V gene has CDR1 MNHEY and CDR2 SMNVEV (reference sequence). DNA for the CDR3: TGTGCCAGCAGTTCCTCGGACGGGCACTATGGCTACACCTTC. The encoded protein is CASSSSDGHYGYTF.

The chain uses TRBV7-2 and TRBJ2-2; D ambiguous. Germline assignment: CDR1 SGHTA and CDR2 FQGNSA. Trimming shortened V by 4 bases and J by 1 base, and 10 bases separated the two germline ends. The CDR3 runs 15 residues. The CDR3 reads CASSWSPGNTGELFF. Written as DNA, the CDR3 is TGTGCCAGCAGCTGGTCCCCAGGGAACACCGGGGAGCTGTTTTTT.

Here the CDR3 DNA reads TGTGCCAGCAGTGGACAGGGAAAATCCCACTATGGCTACACCTTC. Its translation: CASSGQGKSHYGYTF. The gene calls are TRBV2 and TRBJ1-2, with 7 bases matching TRBD1. With V trimmed by 4 bases and J by 3 bases, 8 bases remained unmatched. Germline values: CDR1 SNHLY, CDR2 FYNNEI. CDR3 length: 15 residues.

V and J are TRBV7-2 and TRBJ2-1, with D perhaps TRBD2 (6 bases). CDR1 is SGHTA, CDR2 FQGNSA, per germline. CDR3 length: 13 residues. V lost 3 bases and J lost 5, with 8 bases in between. The CDR3 protein is CASSFQRDNEQFF. The DNA for the CDR3 is TGTGCCAGCAGCTTCCAGCGGGACAATGAGCAGTTCTTC.

V is TRBV11-2 and J is TRBJ2-1, with D perhaps TRBD1 (7 bases). CDR3 length: 16 residues. V shed 5 bases and J shed 10 bases, with 24 bases lying between them. CDR1 and CDR2 from the germline V gene are SGHAT and FQNNGV. This chain's CDR3 is CASSPDLLASGGEQFF. CDR3 DNA sequence: TGTGCCAGCAGCCCCGATCTGCTAGCCTCAGGGGGGGAGCAGTTCTTC. The entire variable domain, with the rest obtained from reference TRBV11-2 and TRBJ2-1, is as follows: EAGVAQSPRYKIIEKRQSVAFWCNPISGHATLYWYQQILGQGPKLLIQFQNNGVVDDSQLPKDRFSAERLKGVDSTLKIQPAKLEDSAVYLCASSPDLLASGGEQFFGPGTRLTVL.

This clone was seen a few times. This rearrangement joins TRBV10-2 to TRBJ2-3; maybe TRBD2 (6 bases). The V gene's germline CDR1 is WSHSY and CDR2 SAAADI. V shed 0 bases and J shed 5 bases, with 12 bases lying between them. The length of the CDR3 is 15 residues. The CDR3 DNA is TGCGCCAGCAGTGAGTCGGGACTTCGGTTAGATACGCAGTATTTT. This sequence encodes CASSESGLRLDTQYF.